This T cell receptor (beta chain) appears in the sequencing data of a study of cytomegalovirus exposure and HLA in healthy donors (TCRdb year 2017). Turning to the overall study: In an earlier analysis of roughly 500 of the donors, around 290 Gb of sequence data and 100 million or so unique TCR beta sequences from about 180 million T cells were reported. The study aimed to test whether cataloging public T cell receptors could reveal signatures of past pathogen exposure. On average, about 200,000 unique TCR beta nucleotide sequences were sequenced per donor among several hundred genotyped donors of the cohort, with 15% to 20% of those sequences being non-productive. A later genetic analysis used genome-wide SNP genotypes for about three fifths of the 666 donors, treating that subset as a discovery cohort. In addition to the first cohort of roughly 670 subjects, a separate validation cohort of approximately 130 different subjects was used. Roughly 320 gigabases of sequencing data and around 85 million unique TCR sequences made up an early release that covered 500 to 650 HLA-typed donors. An earlier analysis of 500 to 750 of the donors applied high-throughput TCR beta sequencing to assess whether each TCR beta V gene segment acted as functional or pseudogenic. Because of strong linkage in the cohort, roughly five DR-DQ haplotypes were treated as single units for association and clustering. Alongside the repertoire data, information on donor age, sex, ethnicity and CMV serostatus was compiled. All discovery cohort repertoires had been generated using a single sequencing platform. Class I and class II HLA loci were covered by the typing at four-digit resolution. The T cell repertoires of 666 subjects were profiled by immunosequencing and related to cytomegalovirus serostatus. To predict cytomegalovirus infection status, the study combined high-throughput TCR immunosequencing, statistical association of individual TCRs with disease status, and machine learning. Of the 300 to 450 genotyped donors, over 70% fell in the genetic ancestry cluster associated with self-reported Caucasian donors. Typing coverage varied by locus: roughly 629-640 donors for A, B, C, DRB1 and DQB1; 500 to 550 for DQA1; nearly 610 for DPA1; under 490 for DPB1. In a later analysis, previously published TCR beta repertoires from about 670 donors were re-analyzed and high-resolution HLA genotyping was added so that TCR occurrence patterns could be studied. The later analysis used no new phenotypic data to find candidate immune exposures, relying instead on TCR beta sequences and their occurrence across donors. The paper's findings and limits, for the study overall: Immune exposure information for the cohort was limited to CMV serostatus. In both the original and validation cohorts, the classifier was reported to diagnose cytomegalovirus status with high specificity and sensitivity. In vitro tests confirmed that a few of the cytomegalovirus-associated TCR beta chains recognize cytomegalovirus antigens. Most TCR sequences were observed very rarely across donors, whereas some public TCRs were present in many individuals. According to a later genetic analysis, donors in an Asian-associated ancestry cluster had fewer N-insertions in productive TCRs than the approximately 630-donor mean. The authors suggested that the approach could potentially be generalized to other disease states and immunological phenotypes. Roughly uniform sequencing depth across donors was assumed in presence/absence analyses, although this assumption may not hold. The study gave a list of under 200 TCR beta chains associated with cytomegalovirus. An association between a missense DCLRE1C variant and V-gene and J-gene trimming of TCR beta chains was found in a later genetic analysis and replicated in an independent cohort. A group of highly shared sequence variants was considered likely to be a technical artifact of the sequencing pipeline. A later analysis found that HLA-associated TCR beta chains were more clonally expanded and had lower generation probabilities than equally common non-associated chains. Some 15 rarely observed V segments, including chromosome 9 orphons, were excluded from the earlier analysis of a few hundred of the donors because counts were too low. Broadly in line with IMGT annotations, most TCR beta V segments showed up in productive rearrangements about 87% or about 30% of the time in an earlier analysis of a few hundred of the donors. When HLA alleles, especially DR and DQ, strongly co-occurred, attributing TCR associations to individual alleles was difficult. In a later analysis, about 17,000 TCR beta sequences were associated with specific HLA alleles at a false discovery rate of 0.05. In a later analysis, the rate of TCR association differed among HLA loci, with DRB1 alleles having the most associated TCRs and HLA-C alleles having the fewest. A further reported finding was that TCR beta sequences accurately predicted the HLA-A and HLA-B alleles for most subjects in the first cohort. The cohort was sequenced for TCR beta chains only, and without alpha or paired-chain data the features that could be detected were limited. Because HLA typing was unavailable for some donors at each locus, only the typed subset was used in association tests. Most CMV-associated TCR beta chains appeared to be HLA-restricted in a later analysis, and the HLA associations seemed to be driven largely by CMV exposure. Linkage disequilibrium might explain the correlated functional status among segregating V segments, but an unknown experimental factor could not be ruled out. Some IMGT-functional V segments, including TRBV6-2 and TRBV6-3, could not be told apart with the 87-base-pair reads, so those segments were excluded. In a later analysis, several top co-occurrence clusters were reported to appear linked to parvovirus B19, influenza, CMV and Epstein-Barr virus.

The library was prepared using the immunoSEQ multiplex PCR assay. The multiplex PCR relied on a mix of 60 forward primers for TCR Vbeta segments and 13 reverse primers for TCR Jbeta segments. The CDR3 region of rearranged TCR beta genes was amplified from genomic DNA with a multiplex PCR assay. The amplified TCR beta libraries were sequenced on the Illumina HiSeq System as 87-base-pair reads. On the authors' methods: Across the roughly 600 repertoires, a later analysis counted roughly 77 million unique TCR beta chains, roughly 11 million of which were shared by at least two donors. A nearest-neighbor algorithm error-corrected the raw reads and collapsed the reads into unique sequences, merging closely related sequences to remove PCR and sequencing errors. V, D and J gene segments were assigned by aligning CDR3 sequences to IMGT reference sequences. For a sequence to be retained, at least a six-nucleotide match to both a V gene segment and a J gene segment was required. A rearrangement was called productive if the CDR3 had no stop codons and remained in frame with V and J, and every other rearrangement was called non-productive. Following IMGT convention, CDR3 was defined as the stretch from the second conserved V-encoded cysteine up to the conserved J-encoded phenylalanine. Sequences without an unambiguous match to a single V gene segment were excluded from the earlier analysis of almost 600 of the donors. In an earlier analysis of approximately 500 of the donors, a V segment was called functional when productive rearrangements were above 56.7%, and segregating when the standard deviation between donors exceeded 5%. A statistical classification framework was built for diagnosing cytomegalovirus status from the catalog of TCR beta chain sequences. V and J gene assignment, in a later analysis, came from comparing TCR nucleotide sequences with IMGT/GENE-DB human TR gene sequences. In a later analysis, CDR3 sequences and most-parsimonious VDJ recombination scenarios were assigned using the TCRdist pipeline. In a later analysis, each TCR beta chain was defined by its CDR3 amino acid sequence together with its V-gene family, and reads without a unique V-gene family were excluded. In a later analysis, 450 to 600 highly shared, low-generation-probability nucleotide sequences were removed to address suspected cross-contamination and a sequencing artifact. In a later analysis, a clonal expansion index for each public chain was calculated from normalized within-repertoire ranks of inferred template counts. In a later analysis, generation probabilities were computed with a VDJ recombination model fitted to out-of-frame rearrangements, and the resulting probabilities were checked against IGoR. In a later analysis, TCR-TCR, TCR-HLA and TCR-CMV co-occurrence was scored with hypergeometric tests, and a repertoire-size bias correction was applied to TCR pairs. In a later analysis, false discovery rates were estimated by permuting HLA or CMV assignments 20 times. In a later analysis, co-occurring TCRs were grouped with DBSCAN, and TCRdist sequence similarity was added when clustering was performed within HLA-allele-positive subsets. Co-occurrence clustering excluded repertoires with fewer than 30,000 or more than 120,000 public chains, plus five with anomalous nucleotide sharing. In its TCRdb copy, this immuneACCESS table keeps in-frame sequences only and misses some clones. Where compared with another copy, unresolved V genes explain less than half of these, and the others have no known cause. The DNA was the basis for D and trimming; V, J and clone size are from that table. The sample table holds over 150,000 clones, of which 80% were seen once. Around 1.3% of the sample lies in the top ten.

As to this clone: What this receptor recognizes is not known. Base quality data are lacking; no much larger clone is found one base away.

The cohort was made up of 500 to 800 healthy bone marrow donors. At the time of sampling, all cohort members were nominally healthy, though unrecorded immune exposures were likely present. The donor was CMV seronegative and belonged to the group of under 400 seronegative cohort members. A peripheral blood sample was provided by each donor, and peripheral blood mononuclear cells were used for TCR beta sequencing. The Qiagen DNeasy Blood Extraction Kit was used to extract genomic DNA from the blood cell samples. From its cysteine to its phenylalanine, the CDR3 spans 14 amino acids. CDR3 DNA is the only sequence kept; it has 42 bases, read in frame from the first base. Germline trimming amounts to 5 bases on V and 4 bases on J, with 6 as the count of junction bases outside the gene matches. The germline V gene yields MDHEN for CDR1 and SYDVKM for CDR2.

Material: PBMCs. The TCR was taken from a woman in her forties or fifties in good health and CMV-seronegative. The chain is encoded by TRBV28 joined to TRBJ1-2; 8 nucleotides in the junction match TRBD1. The DNA sequence follows: TGTGCCAGCAGTCTAGGACAGGGCGCCTATGGCTACACCTTC. Translated, it gives CASSLGQGAYGYTF.